This is a list of T cell receptor beta chains from one sample in a study of regulatory T cells in long-lasting Graves disease. TCRdb reprocessed the multiplex PCR reads with MiXCR, giving one entry per CDR3 protein. This sample has around 240,000 distinct CDR3 sequences, with more than 15% found just once. The same sample was also studied in work on T cells in Graves' hyperthyroidism and ophthalmopathy.

Source: peripheral blood mononuclear cells (PBMCs), taken at new diagnosis, from a patient treated with antithyroid drugs. These TCRs come from a woman in her thirties with Graves disease. CDR3s include the opening cysteine and the closing phenylalanine or tryptophan. Size tells how often a clone was seen (once, few, many) or the class of an expanded clone, and some rows leave it out.

clone size,J gene,V gene,CDR3 protein
few,TRBJ2-5,TRBV6-2/TRBV6-3,CASSYSIAGGPKGTQYF
many,TRBJ1-2,TRBV11-2,CASSPLDGKGYTF
many,TRBJ2-2,TRBV20-1,CSVVSGGNTGELFF
many,TRBJ2-2,TRBV29-1,CSVPTSGVNTGELFF
once,TRBJ1-1,TRBV28,CASSYDQGTEAFF
many,TRBJ2-2,TRBV24-1,CATSATGQGAGELFF
many,TRBJ1-4,TRBV12-3/TRBV12-4,CASSTTGPNEKLFF
many,TRBJ2-1,TRBV24-1,CATSEPGTAPKEQFF
NA,TRBJ1-4,TRBV20-1,CSASNPEKLFF
NA,TRBJ2-5,TRBV5-1,CASSLMSGGAETQYF
many,TRBJ1-2,TRBV27,CASRPSTANYGYTF
many,TRBJ1-1,TRBV3-1,CASSPQQGAGGTEAFF
many,TRBJ2-7,TRBV9,CASSPQGAGSYEQYF
many,TRBJ1-1,TRBV11-2,CASTDLGIAFF
few,TRBJ2-7,TRBV25-1,CASSDTGTGSYEQYF
many,NA,TRBV11-2,CASSPRSGRASMETQYF
few,TRBJ2-5,TRBV3-1,CASSQEGRRGVGETQYF
many,TRBJ1-2,TRBV7-9,CASSLGQLGDGYTF
many,TRBJ2-1,TRBV20-1,CSARGIAGGNSYNEQFF
many,TRBJ1-1,TRBV20-1,CSAILPGTGEAEAFF
NA,TRBJ2-1,TRBV19,CASRMQGARNEQFF
many,TRBJ1-1,TRBV12-5,CASGLGQGPLGLSAFF
many,TRBJ1-5,TRBV12-3/TRBV12-4,CASSRRRINQPQHF